This passage covers 29 T cell receptor beta chains from one sample sequenced in a study of human T cells and chemical hapten exposure. Time point in this sample: patch test 2, 6 weeks after DPC sensitization. Treatment given: therapeutic diphenylcyclopropenone sensitization with weekly scalp DPC. One entry per CDR3 protein, called by TCRdb with MiXCR from the RACE reads. There are about 69,000 distinct CDR3 sequences in the sample; 10% occur only once, and 6.8% lies in the top ten. The sequencing used whole blood, collected in connection with sensitization to the hapten diphenylcyclopropenone (DPC). The receptor set was obtained from a woman aged 50 to 65 with alopecia areata. Some clones in this sample may be carry-over from other donors' samples.

In its sample, this clonotype was seen many times. V gene TRBV7-9 combines with J gene TRBJ1-6; D may be TRBD1 (6 bases). This CDR3 contains 14 residues. Trimming cost V 5 bases and J 3 bases, with 8 bases left between them. Germline V gene lookup returns CDR1 SEHNR and CDR2 FQNEAQ (reference sequence). The chain's CDR3 is CASSQDSYNSPLHF. DNA of the CDR3: TGTGCCAGCAGCCAGGACAGCTATAATTCACCCCTCCACTTT.

A note on this clonotype: This may be a read error: a much more frequent sequence differs by one nucleotide. Because the CDR3's place on the DNA is in doubt, the DNA is left out and the CDR3 is given as listed by TCRdb. The chain has TRBV12-3 or TRBV12-4 and TRBJ2-2. Including both end residues, the CDR3 is 15 amino acids long. CDR3: CASSPVGFGTGELLF.

V usage is TRBV6-4 and J usage is TRBJ1-1, with D tentatively TRBD1 (5 bases). The CDR3 extends over 13 amino acids. Trimming took off 5 bases at V and 3 bases at J, with 10 bases between the two ends. Germline V gene lookup returns CDR1 MRHNA and CDR2 SNTAGT. CDR3 DNA sequence: TGTGCCAGCAGTCCCCGGGGGGACACTGAAGCTTTCTTT. This encodes CASSPRGDTEAFF.

Only a few counts were recorded for this clonotype. The chain is built from TRBV19 and TRBJ1-4; D gene unclear. The CDR3 runs to 13 residues. Germline V gene lookup returns CDR1 LNHDA and CDR2 SQIVND (reference sequence). V lost 4 bases, J lost 8 bases, and 11 bases lay in between. CDR3 DNA sequence: TGTGCCAGTAGTAGGGGTCTTCACGAAAAACTGTTTTTT. Translation gives CASSRGLHEKLFF.

Only a few counts were recorded for this clonotype. The rearrangement links TRBV19 to TRBJ2-2; tentatively, D is TRBD1 (6 bases). The V end was cut by 8 bases, the J end by 5 bases, with 15 bases between. CDR3 length: 14 amino acids. CDR1 and CDR2 (germline): LNHDA, SQIVND (reference sequence). CDR3 in amino acids: CASREGVETGELFF. Written as DNA, the CDR3 is TGTGCCAGTCGTGAGGGGGTTGAAACCGGGGAGCTGTTTTTT.

This clonotype was recorded many times. This chain connects TRBV7-8 to TRBJ2-7; no firm D call. Germline lookup yields CDR1 SGHVS and CDR2 FQNEAQ. The length of the CDR3 is 11 residues. The V gene lost 5 bases and the J gene lost 5 bases, with 7 bases spanning the gap. The CDR3 reads CASSTDHEQYF. DNA of the CDR3: TGTGCCAGCAGCACCGACCACGAGCAGTACTTC.

The table lists this clonotype with many counts. V gene TRBV2 combines with J gene TRBJ2-1; D remains ambiguous. This CDR3 spans 14 amino acids. Germline V gene data show CDR1 as SNHLY and CDR2 as FYNNEI. V was trimmed by 5 bases and J by 4 bases, leaving 12 bases between them. The CDR3 reads CASSNSPLYNEQFF. CDR3 bases: TGTGCCAGCAGTAATAGTCCACTTTACAATGAGCAGTTCTTC.

This clonotype was detected only a few times. This chain uses TRBV10-3 with TRBJ1-1; D remains unclear. V was cut by 3 bases and J by 3 bases, with 2 bases left in between. Germline V gene sequence: CDR1 ENHRY, CDR2 SYGVKD. The CDR3 consists of 11 residues. The CDR3 protein is CAISDHTEAFF. As DNA, the CDR3 is TGTGCCATCAGTGATCACACTGAAGCTTTCTTT.

This clonotype was seen repeatedly, ten times or more. The chain links TRBV28 to TRBJ1-4; D is undetermined. Germline lookup yields CDR1 MDHEN and CDR2 SYDVKM. Trimming cost V 1 base and J 3 bases, with 9 bases left between them. The CDR3 sequence is 15 residues long. The CDR3 sequence: CASSLFLQPNEKLFF. CDR3 DNA sequence: TGTGCCAGCAGTTTATTTCTACAGCCTAATGAAAAACTGTTTTTT.

The J gene is TRBJ1-2, the V gene TRBV10-2; TRBD1 aligns across 8 bases. Germline V gene sequence: CDR1 WSHSY, CDR2 SAAADI. The length of the CDR3 is 13 residues. V lost 6 bases and J lost 7; bases outside the gene matches: 7. CDR3 region: CASREQGVLGYTF. Written as DNA, the CDR3 is TGCGCCAGCAGGGAACAGGGGGTTCTTGGCTACACCTTC.

This clonotype was seen many times. This chain connects TRBV29-1 to TRBJ2-5, with 7 bases that match TRBD1. The CDR3 spans 14 residues. In germline, CDR1 is SQVTM, CDR2 ANQGSEA. J was trimmed by 4 bases and V by 6 bases; bases with no gene match: 11. The CDR3 loop reads CSVEPTDRAETQYF. The CDR3 coding sequence is TGCAGCGTCGAGCCGACAGACAGGGCAGAGACCCAGTACTTC. The whole variable domain, filled in from reference TRBV29-1 and TRBJ2-5, reads SAVISQKPSRDICQRGTSLTIQCQVDSQVTMMFWYRQQPGQSLTLIATANQGSEATYESGFVIDKFPISRPNLTFSTLTVSNMSPEDSSIYLCSVEPTDRAETQYFGPGTRLLVL.

In its sample, this clonotype was seen many times. V is TRBV19 and J is TRBJ2-7, with D possibly called TRBD1 or TRBD2 (5 bases each). CDR1 is LNHDA, CDR2 SQIVND, per germline (reference sequence). The CDR3 has 15 amino acids. V lost 7 bases and J 2 bases, leaving 18 bases between the germline ends. The CDR3 loop is CASKDTGTAAYEQYF. The CDR3 region has the DNA TGTGCCAGTAAGGACACCGGGACCGCAGCCTACGAGCAGTACTTC.

This clonotype ranks as medium-sized. The rearrangement links TRBV7-2 to TRBJ2-5, with D unresolved. The CDR3 spans 12 residues. Germline V lookup: CDR1 SGHTA, CDR2 FQGNSA. V was shortened by 1 base and J by 4 bases, with 4 bases between the two germline ends. The CDR3 DNA follows: TGTGCCAGCAGCTTAGGCCTAGAGACCCAGTACTTC. Translated: CASSLGLETQYF. Supplemented by reference TRBV7-2 and TRBJ2-5, the full variable domain reads GAGVSQSPSNKVTEKGKDVELRCDPISGHTALYWYRQSLGQGLEFLIYFQGNSAPDKSGLPSDRFSAERTGGSVSTLTIQRTQQEDSAVYLCASSLGLETQYFGPGTRLLVL.

In its sample, this clonotype was seen many times. J is TRBJ1-4 and V is TRBV18; possible D gene TRBD1, 5 bases. The length of the CDR3 is 21 residues. Trimming stripped 3 bases from V and 0 bases from J, with 26 bases between. Germline V gene data show CDR1 as KGHSH and CDR2 as LQKENI. The DNA of the CDR3 is TGTGCCAGCTCACCCACCGACCCCGGGACGACGGAACCCGCAACTAATGAAAAACTGTTTTTT. Translating gives CASSPTDPGTTEPATNEKLFF.

This clonotype was detected ten times or more. The chain combines TRBV15 with TRBJ2-7, with unresolved D. V lost 0 bases and J lost 6, with 9 bases in between. Germline CDR1 LNHNV, CDR2 YYDKDF (reference sequence). This CDR3 is built from 13 residues. The CDR3 DNA is TGTGCCACCAGCAGAGATCATAACAGCGAGCAGTACTTC. Amino acids: CATSRDHNSEQYF.

The count of this clonotype is one. A much larger clone lies one base from this, so it may be a read error. The rearrangement links TRBV6-5 to TRBJ2-5; D remains ambiguous. Per germline, CDR1 MNHEY and CDR2 SVGAGI. CDR3 length: 13 amino acids. The CDR3 spells CTSSYSNTRPQYF. The CDR3 coding sequence is TGTACCAGCAGTTACTCGAATACACGGCCCCAGTACTTC.

This clonotype has just a few counts. V is TRBV5-4 and J is TRBJ2-2; D is unclear. Trimming removed 4 bases from V and 5 bases from J, with 12 bases in between. This CDR3 region has 14 residues. Germline CDR1 reads SGHNT; CDR2 reads YYREEE (reference sequence). CDR3 nucleotides: TGTGCCAGCAGCCCGGCAGCGCGGACCGGGGAGCTGTTTTTT. Amino acid sequence: CASSPAARTGELFF. Full variable domain (outside the CDR3, taken from reference TRBV5-4 and TRBJ2-2): ETGVTQSPTHLIKTRGQQVTLRCSSQSGHNTVSWYQQALGQGPQFIFQYYREEENGRGNFPPRFSGLQFPNYSSELNVNALELDDSALYLCASSPAARTGELFFGEGSRLTVL.

This clonotype was observed at least ten times. The chain recombines TRBV7-8 with TRBJ2-5; a possible D gene is TRBD2 (5 bases). Trimming took 5 bases from V and 1 from J, leaving 11 bases between them. The length of the CDR3 is 14 residues. CDR1 is SGHVS and CDR2 is FQNEAQ in the germline V gene. The CDR3: CASSIKRTQETQYF. DNA for the CDR3: TGTGCCAGCAGCATTAAGCGGACCCAAGAGACCCAGTACTTC. Full variable domain (outside the CDR3, taken from reference TRBV7-8 and TRBJ2-5): GAGVSQSPRYKVAKRGQDVALRCDPISGHVSLFWYQQALGQGPEFLTYFQNEAQLDKSGLPSDRFFAERPEGSVSTLKIQRTQQEDSAVYLCASSIKRTQETQYFGPGTRLLVL.

This clonotype was recorded many times. The chain joins TRBV20-1 to TRBJ2-7; 7 bases fit TRBD1. V dropped 6 bases and J dropped 5; count of bases not matched to a gene: 16. Germline V gene data show CDR1 as DFQATT and CDR2 as SNEGSKA (reference sequence). This CDR3 is built from 15 residues. Written as DNA, the CDR3 is TGCAGTGCCAAACTCCTCACAGGGGACCCCAACGAGCAGTACTTC. Amino acid sequence: CSAKLLTGDPNEQYF.

The genes are TRBV11-3 and TRBJ2-3; TRBD2 matches at 13 bases. Germline CDR1 is SGHNT and CDR2 is YENEEA. The CDR3 is 16 amino acids. After removal of 1 base from V and 6 bases from J, the junction contained 4 bases not matched to a gene. This CDR3 reads CASSLGLAGGWDTQYF. CDR3 bases: TGTGCCAGCAGCTTAGGACTAGCGGGAGGCTGGGATACGCAGTATTTT. The full variable domain, in which reference TRBV11-3 and TRBJ2-3 provide the parts outside the CDR3, is EAGVVQSPRYKIIEKKQPVAFWCNPISGHNTLYWYLQNLGQGPELLIRYENEEAVDDSQLPKDRFSAERLKGVDSTLKIQPAELGDSAVYLCASSLGLAGGWDTQYFGPGTRLTVL.

This clonotype was recorded many times. V and J are TRBV7-2 and TRBJ1-5; D is undetermined. CDR1 SGHTA and CDR2 FQGNSA come from the germline V gene. The CDR3 has 16 amino acids. The V end lost 4 bases, the J end lost 6 bases, and 19 bases lay between the germline ends. CDR3 loop: CASSSRSPLQSQPQHF. The CDR3 nucleotides are TGTGCCAGCAGCTCGCGCAGTCCACTCCAGAGTCAGCCCCAGCATTTT. The full variable domain, completed using reference TRBV7-2 and TRBJ1-5, is GAGVSQSPSNKVTEKGKDVELRCDPISGHTALYWYRQSLGQGLEFLIYFQGNSAPDKSGLPSDRFSAERTGGSVSTLTIQRTQQEDSAVYLCASSSRSPLQSQPQHFGDGTRLSIL.

The chain carries TRBV10-3 and TRBJ2-1; TRBD2 matches at 9 bases. Per the germline V gene, CDR1 is ENHRY and CDR2 is SYGVKD. The V gene end was trimmed by 10 bases and the J gene end by 4 bases; junction bases not matched to a gene: 11. The CDR3 loop spans 15 amino acids. The chain's CDR3 is CATMAGLAGYNEQFF. The CDR3 nucleotides are TGTGCCACCATGGCAGGCCTAGCGGGATACAATGAGCAGTTCTTC.

V and J are TRBV29-1 and TRBJ2-5; TRBD1 matches at 7 bases. The CDR3 spans 12 residues. Per germline, CDR1 SQVTM and CDR2 ANQGSEA. Trimming removed 8 bases from V and 2 bases from J; junction bases left unmatched: 5. The CDR3: CSTQGMQETQYF. For the CDR3, the DNA is TGCAGCACACAGGGGATGCAAGAGACCCAGTACTTC.

This clonotype was detected many times. The genes are TRBV6-2 or TRBV6-3 and TRBJ2-3; D perhaps matches TRBD1 (7 bases). Germline CDR1 reads MNHEY; CDR2 reads SVGEGT. The CDR3 has 16 amino acids. Between the trimmed V and J ends, which lost 5 bases and 3 bases, there was a span of 18 bases. CDR3: CASSRQGGVETDTQYF. DNA of the CDR3: TGTGCCAGCAGTCGGCAGGGGGGTGTAGAGACAGATACGCAGTATTTT.

In this sample, this clonotype turned up many times. This chain joins TRBV4-1 and TRBJ2-7; 7 nucleotides line up with TRBD1. J lost 1 base, V lost 2 bases, and 5 bases had no gene match. Per the germline V gene, CDR1 is MGHRA and CDR2 is YSYEKL. There are 15 residues in the CDR3. The CDR3, as DNA: TGCGCCAGCAGCCAAACAGGGGTGCCATCCTACGAGCAGTACTTC. Its protein product is CASSQTGVPSYEQYF.

In its sample, this clonotype was seen a few times. The V call is TRBV13, the J call TRBJ1-2, with TRBD1 matching 8 bases. V lost 3 bases, J lost 8 bases, and 5 bases stayed unmatched. The CDR3 consists of 13 residues. The germline V gene encodes CDR1 PRHDT and CDR2 FYEKMQ (reference sequence). This CDR3 is CASSLTGARGYTF. The CDR3 nucleotides are TGTGCCAGCAGCTTGACAGGGGCTCGGGGCTACACCTTC.

This clonotype has a handful of counts. The chain recombines TRBV20-1 with TRBJ2-1, with TRBD2 matching over 10 bases. Germline V gene lookup returns CDR1 DFQATT and CDR2 SNEGSKA (reference sequence). After removal of 5 bases from V and 5 bases from J, the junction contained 15 bases not matched to a gene. This CDR3 contains 17 residues. CDR3 sequence reads: CSAPNPSAGGPHNEQFF. The CDR3, as DNA: TGCAGTGCTCCTAATCCCTCAGCGGGAGGGCCACACAATGAGCAGTTCTTC.

This clonotype has ten or more counts. This chain links TRBV20-1 with TRBJ2-2, with 11 bases lining up with TRBD2. This CDR3 comprises 14 residues. Unmatched junction bases numbered 0, after V lost 3 bases and J lost 3 bases. In germline, CDR1 is DFQATT, CDR2 SNEGSKA (reference sequence). As DNA, the CDR3 is TGCAGTGCTAGGGGACTAGCGGACACCGGGGAGCTGTTTTTT. Its translation: CSARGLADTGELFF.

This clonotype has more than one count but fewer than ten. This chain links TRBV29-1 with TRBJ2-2; perhaps D is TRBD1 or TRBD2 (5 bases each). From germline, CDR1 is SQVTM and CDR2 ANQGSEA. V was clipped by 6 bases and J by 1 base, with 9 bases between them. The CDR3 covers 13 residues. The CDR3 region has the DNA TGCAGCGTCGGGACGGGGAACACCGGGGAGCTGTTTTTT. It yields the protein CSVGTGNTGELFF.